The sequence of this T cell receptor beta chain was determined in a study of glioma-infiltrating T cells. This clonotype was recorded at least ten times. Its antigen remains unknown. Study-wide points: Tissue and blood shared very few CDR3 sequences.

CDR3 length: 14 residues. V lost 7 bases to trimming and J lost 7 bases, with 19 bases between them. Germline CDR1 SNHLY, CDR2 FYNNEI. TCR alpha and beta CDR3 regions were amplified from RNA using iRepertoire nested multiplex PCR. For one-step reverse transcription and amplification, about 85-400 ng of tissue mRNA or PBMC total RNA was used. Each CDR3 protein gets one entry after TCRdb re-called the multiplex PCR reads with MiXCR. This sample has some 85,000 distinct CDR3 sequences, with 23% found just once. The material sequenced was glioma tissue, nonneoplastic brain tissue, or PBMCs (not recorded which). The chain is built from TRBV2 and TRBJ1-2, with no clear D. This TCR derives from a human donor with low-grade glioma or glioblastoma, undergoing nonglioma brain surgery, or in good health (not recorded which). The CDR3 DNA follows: TGTGCCAGCAAGTCAGTGGGCGCGGTTGCTGGCTACACCTTC. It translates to CASKSVGAVAGYTF.